Below, one T cell receptor beta chain is given with its context. Its antigen is still unknown. This sample's TCRbeta library carried unique molecular identifier barcodes. MiXCR was run by TCRdb on the PCR reads, yielding one entry per CDR3 protein. The sample lists approximately 150,000 distinct CDR3 sequences, around 9% occurring once. In germline, CDR1 is SGHRS, CDR2 YFSETQ. The CDR3 runs to 13 residues. Trimming stripped 2 bases from V and 9 bases from J, with 9 bases between. This sample was taken from a study of T-cell reconstitution after alpha-beta-depleted transplantation in children. Overall study findings and caveats: Some patients' high day-60 TCRbeta diversity was attributed to recipient cells surviving conditioning. In patients about two months after transplant, alpha-beta T cells reportedly arose from several hundred expanded graft clones.

This sample comprised PBMCs, mostly from graft donor cells, obtained 180 days after TCRalphabeta/CD19-depleted stem cell transplant. The sequence was obtained from a female patient younger than 10 who had a stem cell transplant for congenital amegakaryocytic thrombocytopenia, so the T cells may come from the graft donor. The rearrangement uses TRBV5-1 and TRBJ2-6; possibly TRBD1 for D (6 bases). The DNA of the CDR3 is TGCGCCAGCAGCTTAGGGGGACGCAACGTCCTGACTTTC. Translated, it gives CASSLGGRNVLTF.